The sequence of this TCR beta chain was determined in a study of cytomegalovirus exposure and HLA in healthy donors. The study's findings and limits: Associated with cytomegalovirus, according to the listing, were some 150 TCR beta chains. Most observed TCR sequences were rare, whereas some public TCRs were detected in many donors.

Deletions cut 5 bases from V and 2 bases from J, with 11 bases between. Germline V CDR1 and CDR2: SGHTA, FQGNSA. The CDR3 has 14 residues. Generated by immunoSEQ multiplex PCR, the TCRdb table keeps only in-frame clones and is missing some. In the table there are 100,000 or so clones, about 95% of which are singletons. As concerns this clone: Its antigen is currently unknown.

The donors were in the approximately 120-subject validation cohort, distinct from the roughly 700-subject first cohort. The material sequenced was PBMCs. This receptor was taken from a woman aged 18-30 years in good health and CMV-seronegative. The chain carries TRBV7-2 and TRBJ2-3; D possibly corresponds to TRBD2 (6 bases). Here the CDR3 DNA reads TGTGCCAGCAGCCCCGGGGGTTCCACAGATACGCAGTATTTT. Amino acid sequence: CASSPGGSTDTQYF.